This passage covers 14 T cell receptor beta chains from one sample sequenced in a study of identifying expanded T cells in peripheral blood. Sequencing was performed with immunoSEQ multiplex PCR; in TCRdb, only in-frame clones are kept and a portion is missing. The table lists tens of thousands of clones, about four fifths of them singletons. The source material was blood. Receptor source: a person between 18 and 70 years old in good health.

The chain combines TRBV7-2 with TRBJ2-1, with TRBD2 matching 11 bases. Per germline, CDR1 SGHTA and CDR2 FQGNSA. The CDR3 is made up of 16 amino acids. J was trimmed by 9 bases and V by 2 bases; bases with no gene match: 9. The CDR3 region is CASSLFLTSGRGEQFF. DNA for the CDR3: TGTGCCAGCAGCTTATTTCTAACTAGCGGGAGAGGTGAGCAGTTCTTC. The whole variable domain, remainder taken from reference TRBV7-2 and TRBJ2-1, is GAGVSQSPSNKVTEKGKDVELRCDPISGHTALYWYRQSLGQGLEFLIYFQGNSAPDKSGLPSDRFSAERTGGSVSTLTIQRTQQEDSAVYLCASSLFLTSGRGEQFFGPGTRLTVL.

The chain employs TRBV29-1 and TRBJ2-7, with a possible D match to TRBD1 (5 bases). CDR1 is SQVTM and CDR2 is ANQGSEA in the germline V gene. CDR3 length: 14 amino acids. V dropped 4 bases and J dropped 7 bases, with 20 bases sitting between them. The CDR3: CSVGSGSHLVEQYF. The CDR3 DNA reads TGCAGCGTTGGGTCAGGGTCCCATTTGGTTGAGCAGTACTTC.

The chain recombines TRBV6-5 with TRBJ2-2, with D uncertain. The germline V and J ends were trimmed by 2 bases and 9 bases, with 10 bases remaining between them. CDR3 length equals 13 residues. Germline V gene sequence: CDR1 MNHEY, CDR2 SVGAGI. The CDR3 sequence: CASSYTDRRELFF. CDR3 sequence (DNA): TGTGCCAGCAGTTACACTGACCGTAGGGAGCTGTTTTTT.

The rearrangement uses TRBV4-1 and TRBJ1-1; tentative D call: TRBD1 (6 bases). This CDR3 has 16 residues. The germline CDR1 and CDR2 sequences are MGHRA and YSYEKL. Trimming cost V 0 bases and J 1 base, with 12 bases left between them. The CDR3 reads CASSQDTRDKNTEAFF. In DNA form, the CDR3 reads TGCGCCAGCAGCCAAGATACCCGGGACAAGAACACTGAAGCTTTCTTT.

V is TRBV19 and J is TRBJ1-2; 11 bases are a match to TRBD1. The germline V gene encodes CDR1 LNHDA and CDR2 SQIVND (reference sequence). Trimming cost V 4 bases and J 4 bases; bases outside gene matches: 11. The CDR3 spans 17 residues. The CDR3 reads CASSTGTGGLSGYGYTF. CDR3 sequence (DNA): TGTGCCAGTAGTACCGGGACAGGGGGTCTGTCTGGCTATGGCTACACCTTC.

The CDR3 here is CASSYGLDATQYF. The DNA for the CDR3 is TGTGCCAGCAGTTACGGACTAGACGCTACGCAGTATTTT. The rearrangement uses TRBV6-7 and TRBJ2-3, with 7 bases that match TRBD2. TRBV6-7 is noted as an ORF with a role that remains uncertain. The J segment lost 8 bases and the V segment lost 2 bases, leaving 4 bases of the junction unmatched. The CDR3 runs 13 residues.

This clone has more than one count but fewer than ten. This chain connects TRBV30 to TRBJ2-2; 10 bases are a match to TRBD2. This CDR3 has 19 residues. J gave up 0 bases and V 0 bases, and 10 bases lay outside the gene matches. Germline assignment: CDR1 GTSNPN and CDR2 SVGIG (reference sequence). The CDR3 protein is CAWSVPSLAGAANTGELFF. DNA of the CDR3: TGTGCCTGGAGTGTCCCGAGCCTAGCGGGGGCCGCGAACACCGGGGAGCTGTTTTTT.

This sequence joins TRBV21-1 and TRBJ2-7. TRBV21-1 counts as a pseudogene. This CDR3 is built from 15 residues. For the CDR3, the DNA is TGTGCCAGCTACAAACCGGGACGGACGCCTTACGAGCAGTACTTC. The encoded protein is CASYKPGRTPYEQYF.

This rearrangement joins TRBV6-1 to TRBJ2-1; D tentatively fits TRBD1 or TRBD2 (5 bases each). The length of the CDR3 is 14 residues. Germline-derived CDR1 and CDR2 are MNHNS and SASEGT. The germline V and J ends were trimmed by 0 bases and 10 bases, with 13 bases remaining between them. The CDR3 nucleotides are TGTGCCAGCAGTGAAGCTTCTAGCCGGGACGAGCAGTTCTTC. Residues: CASSEASSRDEQFF.

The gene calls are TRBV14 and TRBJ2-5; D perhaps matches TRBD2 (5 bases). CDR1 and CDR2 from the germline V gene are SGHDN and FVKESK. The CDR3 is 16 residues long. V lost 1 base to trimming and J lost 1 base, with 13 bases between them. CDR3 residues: CASSQGFYGIQETQYF. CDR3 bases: TGTGCCAGCAGCCAAGGATTCTACGGGATCCAAGAGACCCAGTACTTC.

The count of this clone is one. The CDR3: CASSEPGPQGAHGYTF. DNA of the CDR3: TGTGCCAGCAGTGAACCCGGGCCTCAGGGGGCTCATGGCTACACCTTC. The V call is TRBV25-1, the J call TRBJ1-2, with 8 nucleotides matching TRBD1. Germline V gene sequence: CDR1 MGHDK, CDR2 SYGVNS. V lost 2 bases, J lost 6 bases, and 11 bases stayed unmatched. CDR3 length equals 16 residues.

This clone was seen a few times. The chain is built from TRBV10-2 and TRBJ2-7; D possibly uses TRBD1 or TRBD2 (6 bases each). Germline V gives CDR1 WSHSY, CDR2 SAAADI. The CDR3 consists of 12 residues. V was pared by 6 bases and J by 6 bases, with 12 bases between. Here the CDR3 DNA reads TGCGCCAGCAGCCAACAGGGAGGCGAGCAGTACGTC. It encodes CASSQQGGEQYV.

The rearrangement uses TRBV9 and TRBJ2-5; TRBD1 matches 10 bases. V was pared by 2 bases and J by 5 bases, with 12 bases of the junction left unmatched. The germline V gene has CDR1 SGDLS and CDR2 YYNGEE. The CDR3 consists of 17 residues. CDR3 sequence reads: CASSVDSDRGLGETQYF. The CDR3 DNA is TGTGCCAGCAGCGTCGACTCAGACAGGGGGCTAGGTGAGACCCAGTACTTC.

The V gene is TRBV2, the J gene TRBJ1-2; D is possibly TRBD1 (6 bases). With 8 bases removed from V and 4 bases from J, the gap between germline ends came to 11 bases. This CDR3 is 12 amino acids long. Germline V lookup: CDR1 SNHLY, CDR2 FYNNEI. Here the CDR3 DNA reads TGTGCCAGCCCACAGGGTGGCTATGGCTACACCTTC. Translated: CASPQGGYGYTF.